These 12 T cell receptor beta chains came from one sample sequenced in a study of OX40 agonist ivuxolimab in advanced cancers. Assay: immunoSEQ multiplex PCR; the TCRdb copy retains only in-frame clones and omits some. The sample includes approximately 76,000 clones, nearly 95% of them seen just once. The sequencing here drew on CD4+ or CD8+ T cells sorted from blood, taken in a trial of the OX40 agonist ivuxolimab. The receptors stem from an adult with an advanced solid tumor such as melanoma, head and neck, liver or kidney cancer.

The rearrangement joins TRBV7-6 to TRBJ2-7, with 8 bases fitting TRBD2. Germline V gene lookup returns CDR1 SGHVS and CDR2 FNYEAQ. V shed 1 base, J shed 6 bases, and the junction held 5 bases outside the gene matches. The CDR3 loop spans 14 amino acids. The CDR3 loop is CASSLGAGGAEQYF. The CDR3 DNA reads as TGTGCCAGCAGCTTAGGGGCGGGAGGAGCCGAGCAGTACTTC.

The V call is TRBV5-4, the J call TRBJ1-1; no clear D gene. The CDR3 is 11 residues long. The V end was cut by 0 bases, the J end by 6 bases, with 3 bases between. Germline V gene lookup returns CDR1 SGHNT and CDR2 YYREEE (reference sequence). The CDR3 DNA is TGTGCCAGCAGCTTGGGGGCTGAAGCTTTCTTT. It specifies CASSLGAEAFF.

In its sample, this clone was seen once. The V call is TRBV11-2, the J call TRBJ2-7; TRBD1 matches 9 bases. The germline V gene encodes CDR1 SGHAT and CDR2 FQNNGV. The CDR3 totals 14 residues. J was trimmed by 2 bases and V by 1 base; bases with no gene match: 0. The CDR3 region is CASSLGTGAYEQYF. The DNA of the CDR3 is TGTGCCAGCAGCTTAGGGACAGGGGCCTACGAGCAGTACTTC.

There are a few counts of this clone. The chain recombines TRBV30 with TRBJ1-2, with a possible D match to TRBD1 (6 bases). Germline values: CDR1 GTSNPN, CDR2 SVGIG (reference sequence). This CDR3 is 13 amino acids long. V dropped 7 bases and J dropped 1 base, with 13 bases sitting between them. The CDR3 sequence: CALWGRSNYGYTF. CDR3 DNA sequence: TGTGCCTTGTGGGGGCGCAGTAACTATGGCTACACCTTC.

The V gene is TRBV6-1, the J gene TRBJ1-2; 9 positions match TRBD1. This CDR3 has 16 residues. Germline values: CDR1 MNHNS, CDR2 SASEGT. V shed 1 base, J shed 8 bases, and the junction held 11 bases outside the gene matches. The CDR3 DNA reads TGTGCCAGCAGTGAAGAGCCGGGACAGGGAGGGGAAGGCTACACCTTC. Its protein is CASSEEPGQGGEGYTF.

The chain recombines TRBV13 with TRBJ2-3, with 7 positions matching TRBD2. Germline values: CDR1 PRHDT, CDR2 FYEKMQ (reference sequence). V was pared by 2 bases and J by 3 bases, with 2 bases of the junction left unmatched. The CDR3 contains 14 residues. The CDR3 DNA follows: TGTGCCAGCAGCTTAAGCGGGGTGACAGATACGCAGTATTTT. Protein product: CASSLSGVTDTQYF.

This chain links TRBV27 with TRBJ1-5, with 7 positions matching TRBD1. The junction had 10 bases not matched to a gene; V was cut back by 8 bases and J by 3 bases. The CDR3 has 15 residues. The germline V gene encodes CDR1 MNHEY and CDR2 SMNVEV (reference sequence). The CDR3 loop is CASQPQGTANQPQHF. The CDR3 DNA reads TGTGCCAGCCAACCCCAAGGGACAGCCAATCAGCCCCAGCATTTT.

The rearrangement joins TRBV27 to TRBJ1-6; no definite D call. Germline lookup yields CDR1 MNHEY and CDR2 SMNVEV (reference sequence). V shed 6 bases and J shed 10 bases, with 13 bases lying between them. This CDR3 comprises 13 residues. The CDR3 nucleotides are TGTGCCAGCAGGGCAGACACGAGGTCACCCCTCCACTTT. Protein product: CASRADTRSPLHF.

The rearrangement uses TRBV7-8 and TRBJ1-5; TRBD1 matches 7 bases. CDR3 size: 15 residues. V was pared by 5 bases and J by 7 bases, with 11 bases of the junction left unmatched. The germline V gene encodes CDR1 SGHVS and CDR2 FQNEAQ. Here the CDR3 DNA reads TGTGCCAGCAGCCCCCAGACAGGGAAGGGGCAGCCCCAGCATTTT. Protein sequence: CASSPQTGKGQPQHF.

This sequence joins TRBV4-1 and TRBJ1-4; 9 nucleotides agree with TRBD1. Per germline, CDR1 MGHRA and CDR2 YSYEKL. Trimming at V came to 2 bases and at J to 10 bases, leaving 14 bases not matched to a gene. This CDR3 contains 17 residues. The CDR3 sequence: CASSQNLPGQGSVKLFF. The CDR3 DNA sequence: TGCGCCAGCAGCCAAAACCTTCCGGGACAGGGAAGTGTAAAACTGTTTTTT.

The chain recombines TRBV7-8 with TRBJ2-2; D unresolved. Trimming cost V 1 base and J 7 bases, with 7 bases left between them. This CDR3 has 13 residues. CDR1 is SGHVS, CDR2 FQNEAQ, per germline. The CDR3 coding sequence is TGTGCCAGCAGCTTAGTTTTGAACGGGGAGCTGTTTTTT. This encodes CASSLVLNGELFF.

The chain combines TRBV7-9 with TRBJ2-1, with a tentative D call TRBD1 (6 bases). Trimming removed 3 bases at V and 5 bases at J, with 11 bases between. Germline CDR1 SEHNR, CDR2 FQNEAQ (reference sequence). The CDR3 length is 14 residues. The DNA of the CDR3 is TGTGCCAGCAGCTTTACCGGACAGCACAATGAGCAGTTCTTC. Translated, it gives CASSFTGQHNEQFF.